These 11 T cell receptor beta chains originate from one sample sequenced in a study of patients and donors after allogeneic stem cell transplantation. TCRdb used MiXCR to reprocess the RT-PCR reads, holding one entry per CDR3 protein. Among some 17,000 distinct CDR3 sequences listed, around a quarter were seen once. Sequencing used blood, either unsorted or a sorted T cell fraction (not recorded which). The receptors were sampled from a human donor who was either an allogeneic HSCT recipient or a stem cell or donor lymphocyte infusion donor (not recorded which). It is not recorded whose cells these are; they may come from a transplant donor.

This rearrangement joins TRBV19 to TRBJ1-5; D possibly corresponds to TRBD1 (6 bases). Trimming left V 6 bases short and J 6 bases short, with 18 bases between. This CDR3 is 15 amino acids long. The V gene's germline CDR1 is LNHDA and CDR2 SQIVND (reference sequence). In nucleotides, the CDR3 is TGTGCCAGTAGCGTCGGAGGGGGGCAGAGTCAGCCCCAGCATTTT. Protein product: CASSVGGGQSQPQHF.

The chain carries TRBV3-1 and TRBJ2-7; possible D gene TRBD2, 6 bases. The CDR3 spans 16 residues. V shed 0 bases and J shed 3 bases, with 15 bases lying between them. Germline loops: CDR1 LGHDT, CDR2 YNNKEL (reference sequence). CDR3 nucleotide sequence: TGTGCCAGCAGCCAAGATCGGGGCGGGGTGATCTACGAGCAGTACTTC. Amino acids: CASSQDRGGVIYEQYF.

This clonotype was detected a few times. The V call is TRBV5-1, the J call TRBJ1-4; D gene uncertain. The germline V and J ends were trimmed by 0 bases and 14 bases, with 14 bases remaining between them. Germline V CDR1 and CDR2: SGHRS, YFSETQ. This CDR3 region has 13 residues. CDR3: CASSLDGSQGLFF. The CDR3 coding sequence is TGCGCCAGCAGCTTGGATGGTTCTCAAGGCCTGTTTTTT.

By proportion, this clonotype is medium-sized. The rearrangement uses TRBV6-1 and TRBJ1-5; D remains ambiguous. Trimming pared 2 bases from V and 7 bases from J, leaving 3 bases between. Germline assignment: CDR1 MNHNS and CDR2 SASEGT. This CDR3 spans 11 amino acids. The CDR3 bases are TGTGCCAGCAGTGAACGGCAGCCCCAGCATTTT. It encodes CASSERQPQHF.

This clonotype turned up a few times. CDR3 nucleotide sequence: TGTGCCAGCAGCTTAGCGAGAGAGGTAGCGGCCTACGAGCAGTACTTC. This translates into CASSLAREVAAYEQYF. This chain joins TRBV7-9 and TRBJ2-7; the D gene is possibly TRBD2 (6 bases). Deletions cut 0 bases from V and 2 bases from J, with 14 bases between. The CDR3 is 16 residues long. CDR1 is SEHNR, CDR2 FQNEAQ, per germline (reference sequence).

The table lists this clonotype with a few counts. This chain uses TRBV2 with TRBJ1-6; TRBD1 agrees at 10 bases. Trimming cost V 6 bases and J 7 bases; bases outside gene matches: 6. Germline CDR1 reads SNHLY; CDR2 reads FYNNEI. CDR3 size: 15 residues. The CDR3 sequence is CASSVPGQGNSPLHF. Written as DNA, the CDR3 is TGTGCCAGCAGCGTTCCGGGACAGGGGAATTCACCCCTCCACTTT.

The rearrangement links TRBV5-1 to TRBJ2-1, with 15 bases fitting TRBD2. Germline CDR1 and CDR2: SGHRS and YFSETQ. This CDR3 spans 17 amino acids. V was clipped by 4 bases and J by 9 bases; unmatched bases: 11. CDR3 in DNA: TGCGCCAGCAGCGACCAAGGACTAGCGGGGGGGCAAATTGAGCAGTTCTTC. Its translation: CASSDQGLAGGQIEQFF.

This clonotype has only a few counts. The J gene is TRBJ1-1, the V gene TRBV28; D is uncertain. The CDR3 covers 14 residues. Trimming removed 5 bases from V and 3 bases from J, with 13 bases in between. In germline, CDR1 is MDHEN, CDR2 SYDVKM. The chain's CDR3 is CASSLARSYTEAFF. CDR3 nucleotide sequence: TGTGCCAGCAGTCTGGCGCGAAGTTACACTGAAGCTTTCTTT.

V and J are TRBV4-1 and TRBJ2-7; D remains unclear. V lost 2 bases to trimming and J lost 5 bases, with 10 bases between them. The length of the CDR3 is 13 residues. Germline CDR1 reads MGHRA; CDR2 reads YSYEKL. The DNA of the CDR3 is TGCGCCAGCAGCCAACCTCCTCTCCACGAGCAGTACTTC. It yields the protein CASSQPPLHEQYF.

The CDR3 is CASSFHNSGNTIYF. In DNA, the CDR3 is TGTGCCAGCAGTTTTCACAACTCTGGAAACACCATATATTTT. This chain connects TRBV28 to TRBJ1-3; D is unclear. The germline V gene encodes CDR1 MDHEN and CDR2 SYDVKM. The CDR3 extends over 14 amino acids. V lost 3 bases and J 0 bases, leaving 6 bases between the germline ends.

This chain links TRBV21-1 with TRBJ2-7; the D call TRBD1 from the table was never checked on the DNA. TRBV21-1 is a documented pseudogene. This CDR3 is 13 amino acids long. The CDR3 here is CASSSRDGGEQYF. The DNA of the CDR3 is TGTGCCAGCAGCTCACGGGATGGGGGCGAGCAGTACTTC.